Listed below are T cell receptor beta chains from one sample, sequenced in a study of cytomegalovirus exposure and HLA in healthy donors. This table comes from immunoSEQ multiplex PCR, and its TCRdb copy is limited to in-frame clones, with some not included. There are around 150,000 clones in the sample; 70% to 80% occur only once, and 3% to 4% lies in the top ten. Material: PBMCs. The receptors stem from a human donor in good health. The conserved cysteine and the conserved F or W are not part of the CDR3 here. Fields, in order: J gene, V gene, CDR3 protein.

J gene: TRBJ1-5; V gene: TRBV7-2; CDR3 protein: ASSLEAGVGQPQH
J gene: TRBJ1-1; V gene: TRBV7-6; CDR3 protein: ASSLVSPAATLNTEAF
J gene: TRBJ2-4; V gene: TRBV5-6; CDR3 protein: ASSLGVGGGTDIQY
J gene: TRBJ2-5; V gene: TRBV27; CDR3 protein: ASSFSGTSGFAQETQY
J gene: TRBJ2-1; V gene: TRBV19; CDR3 protein: ASKPSFWGDNEQF
J gene: TRBJ2-7; V gene: TRBV5-8; CDR3 protein: ASSLAMYGRRVEQY
J gene: TRBJ1-5; V gene: TRBV19; CDR3 protein: ASTGSGQPQH
J gene: TRBJ1-1; V gene: TRBV28; CDR3 protein: ASKSSGTGGFEAF
J gene: TRBJ1-2; V gene: TRBV30; CDR3 protein: AWSVRGAPYYGYT
J gene: TRBJ1-2; V gene: TRBV7-2; CDR3 protein: ASGEEKSYSRYGYT
J gene: TRBJ1-1; V gene: TRBV10-2; CDR3 protein: ASRKTGDTEAF
J gene: TRBJ2-5; V gene: TRBV10-3; CDR3 protein: AISADSAGETQY
J gene: TRBJ2-1; V gene: TRBV5-4; CDR3 protein: ASNVGTSGFYNEQF
J gene: TRBJ2-1; V gene: TRBV10-1; CDR3 protein: ASSASSQGWNEQF
J gene: TRBJ2-2; V gene: TRBV5-4; CDR3 protein: ASSPTSGRGTGELF
J gene: TRBJ1-1; V gene: TRBV7-2; CDR3 protein: ASSLDRLNTEAF
J gene: TRBJ2-7; V gene: TRBV27; CDR3 protein: ASRTSGAYEQY
J gene: TRBJ1-1; V gene: TRBV11-2; CDR3 protein: ASSLAGETTEAF
J gene: TRBJ2-7; V gene: TRBV19; CDR3 protein: ASMVTGGYEQY
J gene: TRBJ1-6; V gene: TRBV2; CDR3 protein: ASSETLGRVGSPLH
J gene: TRBJ2-3; V gene: TRBV5-1; CDR3 protein: ASSLDGAVSTDTQY
J gene: TRBJ1-1; V gene: TRBV7-2; CDR3 protein: ASNAGGLNTEAF
J gene: TRBJ2-4; V gene: TRBV12-5; CDR3 protein: ASVPTGGTRLAKNIQY
J gene: TRBJ2-3; V gene: TRBV5-1; CDR3 protein: ASSSQGIPFTDTQY
J gene: TRBJ1-4; V gene: TRBV6-4; CDR3 protein: ASSDGLEQGKLF
J gene: TRBJ2-6; V gene: TRBV15; CDR3 protein: ATSLNRGSGANVLT
J gene: TRBJ2-3; V gene: TRBV7-2; CDR3 protein: ASSSLAADTQY
J gene: TRBJ2-1; V gene: TRBV4-3; CDR3 protein: ASSRKAGPGNEQF
J gene: TRBJ1-1; V gene: TRBV2; CDR3 protein: ASSITGSLNTEAF
J gene: TRBJ2-1; V gene: TRBV19; CDR3 protein: ASTLGLAGINEQF
J gene: TRBJ1-2; V gene: TRBV18; CDR3 protein: ASSSSGTRNGYT
J gene: TRBJ2-7; V gene: TRBV7-9; CDR3 protein: ASSSDISYEQY
J gene: TRBJ2-1; V gene: TRBV9; CDR3 protein: ASSASSSGGWNEQF
J gene: TRBJ2-7; V gene: TRBV6-1; CDR3 protein: ASSENLGQGANEQY
J gene: TRBJ1-1; V gene: TRBV28; CDR3 protein: ASSLPDGGYDTEAF
J gene: TRBJ1-2; V gene: TRBV6-5; CDR3 protein: ASIHLGVGNYGYT
J gene: TRBJ2-5; V gene: TRBV10-2; CDR3 protein: ASSESGSGRAGETQY
J gene: TRBJ1-1; V gene: TRBV7-9; CDR3 protein: SSSPRTGVGTEAF
J gene: TRBJ1-4; V gene: TRBV29-1; CDR3 protein: SVGGGTGVEKLF
J gene: TRBJ2-7; V gene: TRBV2; CDR3 protein: AGLLAGGSNEQY
J gene: TRBJ1-1; V gene: TRBV10-3; CDR3 protein: AISESRGTGALNTEAF
J gene: TRBJ2-7; V gene: TRBV5-6; CDR3 protein: ASSFSGQGRPYEQY
J gene: TRBJ1-1; V gene: TRBV6-5; CDR3 protein: ASSRQGRAF
J gene: TRBJ2-2; V gene: TRBV5-1; CDR3 protein: ASSGSVGLAGATGELF
J gene: TRBJ2-7; V gene: TRBV5-1; CDR3 protein: ASSWGTASEQY
J gene: TRBJ2-2; V gene: TRBV5-1; CDR3 protein: ASSLDTGIGELF
J gene: TRBJ1-1; V gene: TRBV5-1; CDR3 protein: ASSRGWGSLATEAF
J gene: TRBJ1-1; V gene: TRBV29-1; CDR3 protein: SVEGRGPEAF
J gene: TRBJ2-2; V gene: TRBV9; CDR3 protein: ASSAGTFTGELF
J gene: TRBJ1-1; V gene: TRBV25-1; CDR3 protein: ASSDRGTAITEAF
J gene: TRBJ1-2; V gene: TRBV6-5; CDR3 protein: ASIRGGDGGYT
J gene: TRBJ1-5; V gene: TRBV2; CDR3 protein: ASSNGQGAQPQH
J gene: TRBJ1-1; V gene: TRBV7-2; CDR3 protein: ASSSGRGLEEAF
J gene: TRBJ1-2; V gene: TRBV6-1; CDR3 protein: ASSELGQGNYGYP
J gene: TRBJ1-5; V gene: TRBV30; CDR3 protein: AWSPTGGKSQH
J gene: TRBJ2-2; V gene: TRBV19; CDR3 protein: ASSTMGGPNTGELF
J gene: TRBJ2-2; V gene: TRBV6-4; CDR3 protein: ASSEATYTGELF